The clone carrying this T cell receptor (beta chain) appeared a single time. After removal of 6 bases from V and 7 bases from J, the junction contained 4 bases not matched to a gene. Per germline, CDR1 MRHNA and CDR2 SNTAGT. The length of the CDR3 is 13 residues. The sample originates from a study of CD8 T cells in Susac syndrome. cDNA came from about 0.5 to 1 ug RNA primed by random hexamers. TCRdb reprocessed the immunoSEQ multiplex PCR reads with MiXCR, giving one entry per CDR3 protein. The sample includes some 70,000 distinct CDR3 sequences, over 85% of them seen just once. TEMRA cells were FACS-enriched, unlike CD8+ and CD4+ T cells, which were negatively isolated.

The rearrangement joins TRBV6-4 to TRBJ2-7, with 12 bases fitting TRBD1. The receptor was isolated from a human donor with multiple sclerosis. Input material: CD8+ T cells from PBMCs. CDR3 residues: CASRGQGAGEQYF. Written as DNA, the CDR3 is TGTGCCAGCAGGGGACAGGGGGCGGGGGAGCAGTACTTC.